This TCR beta chain came from a study of blood T cells in healthy people across ages. Study-wide findings and caveats: Naive CD4+ cells and diversity were both higher in long-lived donors than in aged donors. The study found TCR beta diversity correlated strongly with naive T cell percentage.

Worth noting for this clonotype: Its antigen is unidentified.

The use of a sample-barcoded 5' primer and a J-beta primer mix characterized a second PCR of roughly 7 to 11 cycles. Using its own MiXCR run on the 5' RACE reads, TCRdb lists one record per CDR3 protein. The sample contains around 780,000 distinct CDR3 sequences, more than 25% of which appear only once. Germline CDR1 and CDR2: SGHRS and YFSETQ. CDR3 length: 14 residues. V lost 8 bases, J lost 0 bases, and 12 bases lay in between. These data are also associated with another study on T cells of mothers and their children. In that study: Added by the second PCR's M1S primer were sample barcodes and 2-4 random nucleotides. Reads obtained per mother exceeded 9 million TCR beta CDR3 reads, with several million obtained per child.

The sequence was obtained from a boy between 5 and 17 years old in good health. What was sequenced was blood. The gene calls are TRBV5-1 and TRBJ2-1, with no clear D. The CDR3 DNA sequence: TGCGCCAGTAGTGCTGGGGACTCCTACAATGAGCAGTTCTTC. It translates to CASSAGDSYNEQFF. Using reference TRBV5-1 and TRBJ2-1 for the parts outside the CDR3, the full variable domain is KAGVTQTPRYLIKTRGQQVTLSCSPISGHRSVSWYQQTPGQGLQFLFEYFSETQRNKGNFPGRFSGRQFSNSRSEMNVSTLELGDSALYLCASSAGDSYNEQFFGPGTRLTVL.